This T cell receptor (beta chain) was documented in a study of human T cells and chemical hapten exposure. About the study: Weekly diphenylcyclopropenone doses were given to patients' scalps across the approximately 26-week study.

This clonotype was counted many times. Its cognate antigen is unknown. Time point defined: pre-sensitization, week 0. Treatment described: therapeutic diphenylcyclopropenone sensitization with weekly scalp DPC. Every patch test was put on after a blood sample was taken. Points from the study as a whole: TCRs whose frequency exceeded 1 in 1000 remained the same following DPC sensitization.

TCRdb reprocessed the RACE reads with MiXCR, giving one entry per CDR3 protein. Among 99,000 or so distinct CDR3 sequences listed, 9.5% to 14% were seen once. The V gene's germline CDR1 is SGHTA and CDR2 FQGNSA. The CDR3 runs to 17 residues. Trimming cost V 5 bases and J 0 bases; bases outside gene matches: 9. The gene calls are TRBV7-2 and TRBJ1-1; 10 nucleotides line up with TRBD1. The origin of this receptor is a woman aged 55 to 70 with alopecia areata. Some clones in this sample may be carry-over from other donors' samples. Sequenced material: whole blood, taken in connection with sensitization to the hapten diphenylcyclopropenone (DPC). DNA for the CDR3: TGTGCCAGCAGCCCCTATCCGGGACAGGGGATGAACACTGAAGCTTTCTTT. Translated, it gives CASSPYPGQGMNTEAFF.